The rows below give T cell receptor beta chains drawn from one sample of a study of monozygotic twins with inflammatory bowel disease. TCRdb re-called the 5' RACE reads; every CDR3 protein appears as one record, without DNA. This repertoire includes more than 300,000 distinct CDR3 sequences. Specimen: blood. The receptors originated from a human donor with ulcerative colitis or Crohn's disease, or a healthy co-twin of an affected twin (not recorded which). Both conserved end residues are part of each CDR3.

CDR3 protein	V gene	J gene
CASRAGTSYEQYF	TRBV6-2/TRBV6-3	TRBJ2-7
CASAYGANVLTF	TRBV5-1	TRBJ2-6
CASSIDPFGTFSNSPLHF	TRBV19	TRBJ1-6
CASSLRDTIYF	TRBV7-2	TRBJ1-3
CASGLGYEQYF	TRBV12-5	TRBJ2-7
CSAVPGGNYGYTF	TRBV29-1	TRBJ1-2
CASSYPTGRTGSGHNEQFF	TRBV6-2/TRBV6-3	TRBJ2-1
CASSQGSGAGTSGRAKNIQYF	TRBV4-1	TRBJ2-4
CASSYSAGHQPQHF	TRBV6-5	TRBJ1-5
CASSISERETQYF	TRBV19	TRBJ2-5
CASSYPGQANIQYF	TRBV6-2/TRBV6-3	TRBJ2-4
CASSDPGWATLAYNEQFF	TRBV2	TRBJ2-1
CASSLYDQRSYNEQFF	TRBV7-9	TRBJ2-1
CASSQTGYNEQFF	TRBV6-1	TRBJ2-1
CASERAGVNSPLHF	TRBV23-1	TRBJ1-6